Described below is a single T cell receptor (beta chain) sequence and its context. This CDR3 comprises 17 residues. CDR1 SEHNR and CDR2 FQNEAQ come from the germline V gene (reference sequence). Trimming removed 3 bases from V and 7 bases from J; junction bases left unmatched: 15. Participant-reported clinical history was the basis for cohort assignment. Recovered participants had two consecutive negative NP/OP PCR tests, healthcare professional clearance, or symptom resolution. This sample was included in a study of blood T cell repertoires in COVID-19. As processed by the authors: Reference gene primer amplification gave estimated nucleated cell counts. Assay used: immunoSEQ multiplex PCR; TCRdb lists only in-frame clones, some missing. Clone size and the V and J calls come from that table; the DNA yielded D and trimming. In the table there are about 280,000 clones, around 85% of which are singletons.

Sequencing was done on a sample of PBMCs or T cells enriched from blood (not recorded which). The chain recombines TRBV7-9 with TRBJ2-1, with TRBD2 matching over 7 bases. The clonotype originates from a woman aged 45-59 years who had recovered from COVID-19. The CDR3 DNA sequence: TGTGCCAGCAGCTTTTGGATCGCGGGAGCGGTATCGAATGAGCAGTTCTTC. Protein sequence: CASSFWIAGAVSNEQFF.